The clone carrying this TCR beta chain occurred once. Its cognate antigen is unknown. This record comes from a study of T cell responses to AZD1222 COVID-19 vaccine. Study-wide points: Spike was spanned by vaccine-associated CD4 TCRs, which were dominant at 160-218 and 743-854. Donor demographics were predominantly white British with a female majority; clonal diversity may be underestimated. Increased Spike-specific TCR breadth and depth were observed after two AZD1222 doses.

The analysis combined second doses at about 4 or about 12 weeks. The repertoire was sequenced with immunoSEQ multiplex PCR; TCRdb's copy has only in-frame clones and lacks some. Altogether 250,000 to 300,000 clones are present, 85% to 95% being singletons, with the ten largest covering 0.5% to 0.7%. Here the sequenced sample was peripheral blood, taken 28 days after the second AZD1222 dose. This clonotype was sampled from an adult who received the AZD1222 COVID-19 vaccine.

The CDR3 region is CASSTTTGSGGYTF. DNA for the CDR3: TGTGCCAGTAGTACGACAACAGGGTCGGGTGGCTACACCTTC. V is TRBV19 and J is TRBJ1-2, with a tentative D call TRBD1 (6 bases). Trimming shortened V by 4 bases and J by 7 bases, and 16 bases separated the two germline ends. Germline values: CDR1 LNHDA, CDR2 SQIVND (reference sequence). The length of the CDR3 is 14 residues.